A selection of T cell receptor beta chains follows, all from one sample in a study of blood T cell repertoires in COVID-19. TCRdb keeps only in-frame clones here, not all; method: immunoSEQ multiplex PCR. The sample includes about 75,000 clones, roughly 88% of them seen just once. The sample was peripheral blood. Source of these receptors: a human donor in a cohort sampled during active COVID-19. The CDR3 runs from the conserved cysteine through the conserved F or W. The order of the fields is V gene, J gene, D gene, clone size, CDR3 DNA, CDR3 protein. A D gene is named only where the DNA matches it firmly. Clone size is given for some rows only: seen once, a few or many times, or a class if the clone is expanded.

>TRBV19|TRBJ1-1|TRBD1|-
TGTGCCAGTCGGGACAGGGGGCGGAACACTGAAGCTTTCTTT
CASRDRGRNTEAFF
>TRBV18|TRBJ2-4|TRBD2|-
TGTGCCAGCTCAGCCCTGCCCTTAGCGGGAGGACTAGCCAAAAACATTCAGTACTTC
CASSALPLAGGLAKNIQYF
>TRBV28|TRBJ1-5|-|few
TGTGCCAGCCGTTCTGCCGAACTTTATAGCAATCAGCCCCAGCATTTT
CASRSAELYSNQPQHF
>TRBV7-2|TRBJ2-5|-|-
TGTGCCAGCAGCCCAACCTACTTGCCTCAAGAGACCCAGTACTTC
CASSPTYLPQETQYF
>TRBV27|TRBJ2-1|TRBD1|once
TGTGCCAGCAGTATCAGGGGGCCCTCCTACAATGAGCAGTTCTTC
CASSIRGPSYNEQFF
>TRBV7-3|TRBJ2-1|TRBD2|-
TGTGCCAGCAGCGTGCTAGCGGGAAGCTCCTACAATGAGCAGTTCTTC
CASSVLAGSSYNEQFF
>TRBV9|TRBJ1-6|-|-
TGTGCCAGCAGCGGGAGTCGCACGGATGGCAAACCCCTCCACTTT
CASSGSRTDGKPLHF
>TRBV2|TRBJ2-1|TRBD2|-
TGTGCCAGCAGGGAGGGACTAGCGATAAGCTCCTACAATGAGCAGTTCTTC
CASREGLAISSYNEQFF
>TRBV15|TRBJ2-3|TRBD2|-
TGTGCCACCAGCGGGGAGGTTTTAGCGGGAGTGCCCCCAGATACGCAGTATTTT
CATSGEVLAGVPPDTQYF
>TRBV5-1|TRBJ1-4|-|-
TGCGCCAGCAGCGCACAGGGTGGTTCTAATGAAAAACTGTTTTTT
CASSAQGGSNEKLFF